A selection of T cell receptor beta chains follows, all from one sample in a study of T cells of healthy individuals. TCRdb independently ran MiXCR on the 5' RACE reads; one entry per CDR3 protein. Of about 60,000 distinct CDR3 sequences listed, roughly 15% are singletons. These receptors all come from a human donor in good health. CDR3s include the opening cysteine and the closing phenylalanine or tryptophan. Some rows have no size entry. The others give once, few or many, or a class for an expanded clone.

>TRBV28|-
CASSLRPSLDTQYF
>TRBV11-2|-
CASSSELYNEQFF
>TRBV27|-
CASKGGGRMEAFF
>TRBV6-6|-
CASSYHKGNYGYTF
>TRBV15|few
CATPPEGCPYEQYF
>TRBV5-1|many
CASSLGGALSNQPQHF
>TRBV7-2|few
CASSFRASGTDTQYF
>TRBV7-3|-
CASSRPGGEQYF
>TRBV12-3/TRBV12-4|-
CASSLFTTPSGNTIYF
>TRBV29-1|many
CSVERGAGYEQYF
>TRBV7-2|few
CASSRTLASGRAIEQFF
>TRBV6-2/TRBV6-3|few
CASSKTSGRPDTQYF
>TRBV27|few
CASSPSGAETQYF
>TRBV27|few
CASSSSGGYEQYF
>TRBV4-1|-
CASSQGVATYEQYF
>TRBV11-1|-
CASSRDHNGELFF
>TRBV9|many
CASSVRGSATNEKLFF
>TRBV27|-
CASRPGSLGPMHEQFF
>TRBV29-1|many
CSVAGLAGSSLYQETQYF
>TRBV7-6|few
CASSLGLPGPTKETQYF
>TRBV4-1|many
CASSPWEGANEQFF
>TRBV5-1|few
CASTTGLLGAEETQYF
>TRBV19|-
CASSMVPGGYGYTF
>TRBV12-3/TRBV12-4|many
CASSYGTGGIDEQFF
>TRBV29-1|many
CSVQGVLLYEQYF
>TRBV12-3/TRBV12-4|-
CASSLQEKLQGCTF
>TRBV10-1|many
CASSESIAGGPFDTQYF
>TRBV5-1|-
CASSLVQNNEQFF
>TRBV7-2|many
CASSLGLTSGSEDTQYF
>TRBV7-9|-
CASSPGGSRNEQFF
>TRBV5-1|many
CASSLVAGVQETQYF
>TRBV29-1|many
CIHLTGLSYEQYF
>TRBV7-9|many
CASSSWTGGAGTEAFF
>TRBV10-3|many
CAISESRDTEAFF
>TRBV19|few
CASSWSNQPQHF
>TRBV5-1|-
CASSLAQQAGDTQYF
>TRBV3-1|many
CASSQGTTSGRAPEQFF
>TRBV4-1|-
CASSTRQSSYEQYF
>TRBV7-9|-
CASSREPPFEQYF
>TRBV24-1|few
CATSDPGLAGGPGDTQYF
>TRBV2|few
CASSEEEGHQPQHF
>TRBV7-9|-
CASSPVQRNTEAFF
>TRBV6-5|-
CASSRSGGRTDTQYF
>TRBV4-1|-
CASRTTRGSGNTIYF
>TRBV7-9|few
CAGQPPYYNEQFF
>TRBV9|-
CASSVAGGLANEQFF
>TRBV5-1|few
CASSAGTGGTGELFF
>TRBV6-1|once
CASNIDRGDYGYTF
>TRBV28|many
CASSPQSGGPGDTQYF
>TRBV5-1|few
CASSPRDRAYEQYF
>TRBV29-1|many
CSAVGPLVRNEQFF
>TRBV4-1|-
CASSPQWNTEAFF